The following is a T cell receptor (beta chain) sequence with its context. Antigen: not known. The source of the sample is a study of CD8+ T cells in alopecia areata. Overall study: Affected scalp percentage determined the severity score of treated patients.

cDNA serving as the sequencing template came from extracted, reverse transcribed RNA. Some clones are missing from TCRdb's copy, which holds only in-frame ones; the method was immunoSEQ multiplex PCR. The data contain approximately 210,000 clones, less than 50% of them seen just once; the ten biggest clones take up 2% to 3%. Treatment reported: oral pan-JAK inhibitor, 5-10 mg twice daily. Germline V gene lookup returns CDR1 LGHNA and CDR2 YNFKEQ. The CDR3 consists of 13 residues. Trimming removed 4 bases at V and 4 bases at J, with 8 bases between. Findings and caveats of the study: Because one nonresponder was included, the link of baseline CD8+ expansion to response is considered uncertain.

The material sequenced was CD4+ T cells sorted from blood, taken around week 36, from a patient treated with tofacitinib. The chain has TRBV4-2 and TRBJ2-1; no clear D gene. This TCR was recovered from a human donor with alopecia areata. The CDR3 is CASSRAAYNEQFF. The DNA of the CDR3 is TGTGCCAGCAGCCGTGCAGCGTACAATGAGCAGTTCTTC.